Each of the 7 T cell receptor beta chains below was sequenced from the same sample in a study of T cell responses to AZD1222 COVID-19 vaccine. The protocol was immunoSEQ multiplex PCR, while the TCRdb copy is restricted to in-frame clones and leaves out a portion. Of about 150,000 clones in the sample, less than 95% were seen once. Sequenced material: peripheral blood, taken on day 0 of AZD1222 vaccination. These receptors were collected from an adult in good health.

The V call is TRBV7-9, the J call TRBJ2-1; 7 bases map to TRBD1. CDR3 length equals 16 residues. Losses at the gene ends were 1 base for V and 7 bases for J; bases not matched to a gene: 10. Germline V gives CDR1 SEHNR, CDR2 FQNEAQ (reference sequence). The CDR3, as DNA: TGTGCCAGCAGCTTAGATGTAGGGGGCGCGGAAAATGAGCAGTTCTTC. It translates to CASSLDVGGAENEQFF.

The chain couples TRBV7-8 to TRBJ2-5; D is undetermined. The germline CDR1 and CDR2 sequences are SGHVS and FQNEAQ. This CDR3 comprises 15 residues. The germline V and J ends were trimmed by 1 base and 5 bases, with 14 bases remaining between them. The CDR3 sequence: CASSLGPGPRETQYF. DNA for the CDR3: TGTGCCAGCAGCTTAGGGCCCGGCCCACGGGAGACCCAGTACTTC. Combining the CDR3 with reference TRBV7-8 and TRBJ2-5 gives the whole variable domain GAGVSQSPRYKVAKRGQDVALRCDPISGHVSLFWYQQALGQGPEFLTYFQNEAQLDKSGLPSDRFFAERPEGSVSTLKIQRTQQEDSAVYLCASSLGPGPRETQYFGPGTRLLVL.

The chain uses TRBV2 and TRBJ1-6; tentatively, D is TRBD1 (5 bases). Trimming left V 3 bases short and J 9 bases short, with 18 bases between. This CDR3 spans 16 amino acids. Germline V gives CDR1 SNHLY, CDR2 FYNNEI. CDR3 in amino acids: CASSDQLGVRSSPLHF. CDR3 bases: TGTGCCAGCAGTGATCAGTTGGGGGTCCGGTCTTCACCCCTCCACTTT. The whole variable domain, remainder taken from reference TRBV2 and TRBJ1-6, is EPEVTQTPSHQVTQMGQEVILRCVPISNHLYFYWYRQILGQKVEFLVSFYNNEISEKSEIFDDQFSVERPDGSNFTLKIRSTKLEDSAMYFCASSDQLGVRSSPLHFGNGTRLTVT.

The gene calls are TRBV24-1 and TRBJ2-1, with TRBD1 matching 10 bases. This CDR3 is built from 17 residues. Losses at the gene ends were 3 bases for V and 1 base for J; bases not matched to a gene: 5. CDR1 and CDR2 (germline): KGHDR, SFDVKD. The CDR3 spells CATSDAPGQGSYNEQFF. DNA for the CDR3: TGTGCCACCAGTGATGCGCCGGGACAGGGGTCCTACAATGAGCAGTTCTTC.

This clone was recorded a few times. This rearrangement joins TRBV7-9 to TRBJ2-7, with TRBD1 matching over 7 bases. Germline V CDR1 and CDR2: SEHNR, FQNEAQ (reference sequence). This CDR3 spans 13 amino acids. Unmatched junction bases numbered 5, after V lost 6 bases and J lost 3 bases. The CDR3 here is CASSPAGGYEQYV. CDR3 nucleotide sequence: TGTGCCAGCAGTCCAGCAGGGGGCTACGAGCAGTACGTC.

V usage is TRBV3-1 (or the pseudogene TRBV3-2) and J usage is TRBJ2-7; D is ambiguous. Germline CDR1 reads LGHDT; CDR2 reads YNNKEL (reference sequence). Trimming left V 4 bases short and J 5 bases short, with 3 bases between. The CDR3 contains 10 residues. The CDR3 nucleotides are TGTGCCAGCAGCCCCAACGAGCAGTACGTC. Translation gives CASSPNEQYV.

The chain joins TRBV3-1 (or the pseudogene TRBV3-2) to TRBJ2-3; 12 bases align to TRBD2. Germline CDR1 is LGHDT and CDR2 is YNNKEL (reference sequence). Trimming cost V 1 base and J 8 bases; bases outside gene matches: 4. The CDR3 is 15 amino acids. The CDR3 sequence is CASSQGLAGVGTQYF. Here the CDR3 DNA reads TGTGCCAGCAGCCAAGGACTAGCGGGAGTAGGTACGCAGTATTTT.